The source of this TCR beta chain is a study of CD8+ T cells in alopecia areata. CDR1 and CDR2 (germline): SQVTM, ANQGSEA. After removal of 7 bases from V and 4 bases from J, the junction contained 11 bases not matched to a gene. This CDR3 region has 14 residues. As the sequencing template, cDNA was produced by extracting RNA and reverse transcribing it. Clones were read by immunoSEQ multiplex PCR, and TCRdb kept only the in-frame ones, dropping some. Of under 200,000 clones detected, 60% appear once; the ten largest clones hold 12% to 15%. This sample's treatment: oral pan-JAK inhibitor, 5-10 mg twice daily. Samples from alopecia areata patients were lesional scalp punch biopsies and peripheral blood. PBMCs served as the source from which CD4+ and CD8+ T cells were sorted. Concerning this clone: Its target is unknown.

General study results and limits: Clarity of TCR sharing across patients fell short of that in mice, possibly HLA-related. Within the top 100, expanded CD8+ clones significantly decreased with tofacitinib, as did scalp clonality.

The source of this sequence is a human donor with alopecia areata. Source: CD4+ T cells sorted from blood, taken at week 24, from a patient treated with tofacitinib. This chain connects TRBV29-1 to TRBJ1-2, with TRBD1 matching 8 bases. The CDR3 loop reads CSDHRTGISYGYTF. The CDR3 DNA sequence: TGCAGCGACCACCGGACAGGGATTAGCTATGGCTACACCTTC.